This entry lists 29 T cell receptor beta chains sequenced from one sample in a study of blood T cell repertoires in COVID-19. The data were produced by immunoSEQ multiplex PCR, yet TCRdb's version contains in-frame clones alone and is incomplete. The repertoire consists of 380,000 or so clones, with 87% occurring once and the leading ten covering approximately 1.3%. The sample comprised PBMCs or T cells enriched from blood (not recorded which). The receptors come from a man in his thirties or forties who had recovered from COVID-19.

This clone was detected many times. The rearrangement links TRBV6-4 to TRBJ2-3; 8 nucleotides align to TRBD2. The CDR3 covers 14 residues. The V segment lost 3 bases and the J segment 1 base; nucleotides outside the gene matches: 0. The germline CDR1 and CDR2 sequences are MRHNA and SNTAGT. CDR3 sequence reads: CASSERGGTDTQYF. CDR3 DNA sequence: TGTGCCAGCAGTGAGCGGGGGGGCACAGATACGCAGTATTTT.

This clone was detected a few times. The sample has other DNA sequences that encode this CDR3 too. The chain joins TRBV5-1 to TRBJ2-2; D possibly corresponds to TRBD1 (6 bases). V shed 3 bases and J shed 5 bases, with 8 bases lying between them. CDR3 size: 13 residues. Germline CDR1 SGHRS, CDR2 YFSETQ. CDR3: CASSSQGTGELFF. The DNA of the CDR3 is TGCGCCAGCAGCTCCCAGGGGACCGGGGAGCTGTTTTTT. The whole variable domain, remainder taken from reference TRBV5-1 and TRBJ2-2, is KAGVTQTPRYLIKTRGQQVTLSCSPISGHRSVSWYQQTPGQGLQFLFEYFSETQRNKGNFPGRFSGRQFSNSRSEMNVSTLELGDSALYLCASSSQGTGELFFGEGSRLTVL.

The chain recombines TRBV4-1 with TRBJ2-5; 10 bases are a match to TRBD2. The junction had 5 bases not matched to a gene; V was cut back by 3 bases and J by 4 bases. This CDR3 region has 15 residues. Germline CDR1 reads MGHRA; CDR2 reads YSYEKL. CDR3 sequence: CASSQSGGAGETQYF. CDR3 coding DNA: TGCGCCAGCAGCCAGAGCGGGGGGGCCGGAGAGACCCAGTACTTC.

This clone came up a few times. The chain joins TRBV7-9 to TRBJ1-4; unclear D gene. Germline-derived CDR1 and CDR2 are SEHNR and FQNEAQ (reference sequence). The V end lost 1 base, the J end lost 8 bases, and 11 bases lay between the germline ends. The CDR3 consists of 14 residues. Written as DNA, the CDR3 is TGTGCCAGCAGCTTAGTGGGTGGAGTCGAAAAACTGTTTTTT. Translation gives CASSLVGGVEKLFF.

J is TRBJ2-7 and V is TRBV6-2 or TRBV6-3, with no clear D. Per the germline V gene, CDR1 is MNHEY and CDR2 is SVGEGT. The CDR3 sequence is 12 residues long. Trimming took off 0 bases at V and 7 bases at J, with 7 bases between the two ends. The CDR3 loop is CASSYSNREQYF. CDR3 coding DNA: TGTGCCAGCAGTTACTCGAATAGAGAGCAGTACTTC.

The rearrangement links TRBV3-1 (or the pseudogene TRBV3-2) to TRBJ1-2; possibly TRBD1 for D (6 bases). Germline CDR1 is LGHDT and CDR2 is YNNKEL (reference sequence). The V gene lost 3 bases and the J gene lost 7 bases, with 15 bases spanning the gap. The CDR3 spans 14 residues. The CDR3 sequence is CASSQYRDKVGYTF. The CDR3 DNA reads as TGTGCCAGCAGCCAGTACCGGGACAAGGTTGGCTACACCTTC.

The chain joins TRBV7-2 to TRBJ2-3; tentative D call: TRBD1 (6 bases). Between the trimmed V and J ends, which lost 5 bases and 2 bases, there was a span of 11 bases. The CDR3 contains 14 residues. From germline, CDR1 is SGHTA and CDR2 FQGNSA. CDR3 in amino acids: CASSNRANTDTQYF. Here the CDR3 DNA reads TGTGCCAGCAGCAACAGGGCCAACACAGATACGCAGTATTTT.

The chain is built from TRBV9 and TRBJ1-6; TRBD1 matches at 8 bases. Per germline, CDR1 SGDLS and CDR2 YYNGEE. The V segment lost 0 bases and the J segment 8 bases; nucleotides outside the gene matches: 4. The CDR3 spans 15 residues. CDR3 bases: TGTGCCAGCAGCGTAGTGGGGACAGGAGATTCACCCCTCCACTTT. This codes for CASSVVGTGDSPLHF.

This chain uses TRBV28 with TRBJ2-1; the D gene is possibly TRBD2 (6 bases). Germline V gene sequence: CDR1 MDHEN, CDR2 SYDVKM. The CDR3 has 15 amino acids. V was shortened by 5 bases and J by 8 bases, with 19 bases between the two germline ends. The DNA of the CDR3 is TGTGCCAGCAGTCCCTTTGGCGGCCCGGGGGATGAGCAGTTCTTC. Its protein is CASSPFGGPGDEQFF. The whole variable domain, remainder taken from reference TRBV28 and TRBJ2-1, is DVKVTQSSRYLVKRTGEKVFLECVQDMDHENMFWYRQDPGLGLRLIYFSYDVKMKEKGDIPEGYSVSREKKERFSLILESASTNQTSMYLCASSPFGGPGDEQFFGPGTRLTVL.

Comments on this clone: Other DNA sequences in this sample translate to the same CDR3. The chain is built from TRBV5-1 and TRBJ1-5; D possibly corresponds to TRBD1 (6 bases). The CDR3 loop spans 15 amino acids. Per germline, CDR1 SGHRS and CDR2 YFSETQ. V lost 0 bases and J lost 1, with 8 bases in between. In DNA form, the CDR3 reads TGCGCCAGCAGCTTGGAGGGGACAAGCAATCAGCCCCAGCATTTT. Residues: CASSLEGTSNQPQHF. Full variable domain (outside the CDR3, taken from reference TRBV5-1 and TRBJ1-5): KAGVTQTPRYLIKTRGQQVTLSCSPISGHRSVSWYQQTPGQGLQFLFEYFSETQRNKGNFPGRFSGRQFSNSRSEMNVSTLELGDSALYLCASSLEGTSNQPQHFGDGTRLSIL.

The gene calls are TRBV19 and TRBJ2-2; D is unclear. The CDR3 is made up of 14 amino acids. Trimming removed 6 bases from V and 2 bases from J, with 10 bases in between. CDR1 is LNHDA, CDR2 SQIVND, per germline (reference sequence). The CDR3 sequence is CASRNGHNTGELFF. The CDR3 DNA is TGTGCCAGTAGAAACGGTCATAACACCGGGGAGCTGTTTTTT.

This chain links TRBV12-3 or TRBV12-4 with TRBJ1-2; D is undetermined. The CDR3 has 12 amino acids. Deletions cut 8 bases from V and 5 bases from J, with 12 bases between. Here the CDR3 reads CASLGGRYGYTF. The DNA of the CDR3 is TGTGCCAGCCTTGGAGGCCGTTATGGCTACACCTTC.

The chain employs TRBV11-3 and TRBJ2-2, with D possibly being TRBD2 (5 bases). Germline CDR1 is SGHNT and CDR2 is YENEEA. Trimming took 6 bases from V and 5 from J, leaving 22 bases between them. This CDR3 contains 17 residues. CDR3 DNA sequence: TGTGCCAGCAGAGGCCCTAGGACCAGCGGTTCAACCGGGGAGCTGTTTTTT. Its translation is CASRGPRTSGSTGELFF.

The rearrangement links TRBV7-8 to TRBJ2-7; TRBD1 matches 11 bases. The J segment lost 2 bases and the V segment lost 5 bases, leaving 11 bases of the junction unmatched. The CDR3 runs to 17 residues. The germline gives CDR1 SGHVS, CDR2 FQNEAQ. The CDR3 sequence: CASSHRVPGQGAYEQYF. The DNA for the CDR3 is TGTGCCAGCAGCCACCGCGTACCGGGACAGGGGGCCTACGAGCAGTACTTC.

The chain uses TRBV29-1 and TRBJ1-2; 10 nucleotides match TRBD1. J was trimmed by 6 bases and V by 0 bases; bases with no gene match: 7. Germline assignment: CDR1 SQVTM and CDR2 ANQGSEA. The CDR3 covers 15 residues. This CDR3 is CSVEDMGQGFDGYTF. CDR3 nucleotide sequence: TGCAGCGTTGAAGATATGGGACAGGGGTTTGATGGCTACACCTTC.

The genes are TRBV9 and TRBJ1-4, with D unclear. Trimming shortened V by 0 bases and J by 0 bases, and 9 bases separated the two germline ends. Germline assignment: CDR1 SGDLS and CDR2 YYNGEE. This CDR3 is built from 16 residues. The CDR3 sequence is CASSVERSATNEKLFF. CDR3 nucleotides: TGTGCCAGCAGCGTAGAAAGGAGTGCAACTAATGAAAAACTGTTTTTT.

The count of this clone is one. V usage is TRBV7-9 and J usage is TRBJ1-1; D call uncertain. V lost 5 bases and J 1 base, leaving 8 bases between the germline ends. CDR3 size: 13 residues. Per germline, CDR1 SEHNR and CDR2 FQNEAQ (reference sequence). The CDR3 coding sequence is TGTGCCAGCAGCCCATACGGGAACACTGAAGCTTTCTTT. It encodes CASSPYGNTEAFF.

The chain recombines TRBV3-1 (or the pseudogene TRBV3-2) with TRBJ2-7, with D tentatively TRBD2 (7 bases). The length of the CDR3 is 18 residues. Trimming cost V 3 bases and J 5 bases, with 26 bases left between them. In germline, CDR1 is LGHDT, CDR2 YNNKEL (reference sequence). The CDR3 DNA sequence: TGTGCCAGCAGCCATACGGGGGGAACCGACAGGAGATACGACGAGCAGTACTTC. Protein: CASSHTGGTDRRYDEQYF.

The rearrangement joins TRBV30 to TRBJ1-2; no firm D call. Germline V gene lookup returns CDR1 GTSNPN and CDR2 SVGIG (reference sequence). Trimming took off 8 bases at V and 4 bases at J, with 14 bases between the two ends. The CDR3 consists of 12 residues. The CDR3 sequence is CARGGRGYGYTF. The CDR3 nucleotides are TGTGCCCGGGGTGGCCGGGGCTATGGCTACACCTTC. Full variable domain (outside the CDR3, taken from reference TRBV30 and TRBJ1-2): SQTIHQWPATLVQPVGSPLSLECTVEGTSNPNLYWYRQAAGRGLQLLFYSVGIGQISSEVPQNLSASRPQDRQFILSSKKLLLSDSGFYLCARGGRGYGYTFGSGTRLTVV.

This chain connects TRBV3-1 (or the pseudogene TRBV3-2) to TRBJ2-1; unclear D gene. From germline, CDR1 is LGHDT and CDR2 YNNKEL (reference sequence). Trimming pared 2 bases from V and 12 bases from J, leaving 17 bases between. This CDR3 has 14 amino acids. The CDR3 DNA reads TGTGCCAGCAGCCAACGGCAATCCTCCGACACGCAGTTCTTC. This encodes CASSQRQSSDTQFF.

This rearrangement joins TRBV3-1 (or the pseudogene TRBV3-2) to TRBJ2-7, with D hard to call. The germline CDR1 and CDR2 sequences are LGHDT and YNNKEL (reference sequence). This CDR3 is built from 14 residues. V gave up 1 base and J gave up 3 bases, with 10 bases separating them. CDR3 nucleotides: TGTGCCAGCAGCCAAGGTGGCCTGATCTACGAGCAGTACTTC. Amino acid sequence: CASSQGGLIYEQYF.

This chain uses TRBV7-9 with TRBJ2-1, with D possibly matching TRBD1 (7 bases). This CDR3 is built from 16 residues. V was cut by 1 base and J by 12 bases, with 22 bases left in between. The germline V gene encodes CDR1 SEHNR and CDR2 FQNEAQ (reference sequence). The chain's CDR3 is CASSLGRDSPSSSQFF. The CDR3 bases are TGTGCCAGCAGCTTAGGGCGGGACAGTCCCTCTAGTTCGCAGTTCTTC.

The chain carries TRBV7-8 and TRBJ2-3; D might be TRBD1 (5 bases). CDR1 SGHVS and CDR2 FQNEAQ come from the germline V gene. The V and J ends lost 5 bases and 2 bases respectively, with 26 bases between them. The CDR3 runs 19 residues. CDR3 nucleotides: TGTGCCAGCAGCACGGATAACAGGCCTTTAGACTTCTTCACAGATACGCAGTATTTT. Amino acids: CASSTDNRPLDFFTDTQYF.

This rearrangement joins TRBV6-2 or TRBV6-3 to TRBJ1-1; D is ambiguous. CDR1 MNHEY and CDR2 SVGEGT come from the germline V gene. The CDR3 spans 14 residues. The V gene lost 6 bases and the J gene lost 2 bases, with 13 bases spanning the gap. CDR3 loop: CASSQLQDNTEAFF. The CDR3, as DNA: TGTGCCAGCAGCCAACTCCAGGATAACACTGAAGCTTTCTTT.

The V call is TRBV5-5, the J call TRBJ2-5; D is uncertain. The ends were cut back, 0 bases at V and 5 bases at J, with 20 bases in the middle. The CDR3 has 17 amino acids. CDR1 and CDR2 from the germline V gene are SGHKS and YYEKEE (reference sequence). The CDR3 is CASSLDPFPSPEETQYF. As DNA, the CDR3 is TGTGCCAGCAGCTTGGATCCGTTCCCCTCCCCGGAGGAGACCCAGTACTTC.

In its sample, this clone was seen once. The chain is built from TRBV7-2 and TRBJ1-2; 7 nucleotides align to TRBD1. The CDR3 sequence is 14 residues long. V was clipped by 4 bases and J by 4 bases; unmatched bases: 6. Germline lookup yields CDR1 SGHTA and CDR2 FQGNSA. The CDR3 DNA sequence: TGTGCCAGCAGCTCCTCCAGGGGGTCCTATGGCTACACCTTC. Translated, it gives CASSSSRGSYGYTF.

This rearrangement joins TRBV5-1 to TRBJ1-2, with a weak D call TRBD1 (6 bases). The V end was cut by 4 bases, the J end by 4 bases, with 14 bases between. CDR1 is SGHRS and CDR2 is YFSETQ in the germline V gene. CDR3 length: 14 amino acids. The CDR3 loop is CASSEDKGVYGYTF. The CDR3, as DNA: TGCGCCAGCAGCGAAGACAAGGGGGTCTATGGCTACACCTTC.

The chain carries TRBV12-3 or TRBV12-4 and TRBJ1-2; TRBD1 agrees at 9 bases. This CDR3 is 13 amino acids long. V trimming: 6 bases; J trimming: 4 bases; junction bases outside the gene matches: 3. CDR3 in amino acids: CASRKDRGYGYTF. CDR3 nucleotide sequence: TGTGCCAGCAGGAAGGACAGGGGCTATGGCTACACCTTC.

The chain has TRBV12-5 and TRBJ2-7; no clear D gene. Germline V CDR1 and CDR2: LGHNT, FRNRAP. The CDR3 covers 15 residues. V lost 5 bases, J lost 0 bases, and 14 bases lay in between. CDR3: CASGRDNLPSYEQYF. CDR3 bases: TGTGCTAGTGGTCGTGACAATCTTCCCTCCTACGAGCAGTACTTC.